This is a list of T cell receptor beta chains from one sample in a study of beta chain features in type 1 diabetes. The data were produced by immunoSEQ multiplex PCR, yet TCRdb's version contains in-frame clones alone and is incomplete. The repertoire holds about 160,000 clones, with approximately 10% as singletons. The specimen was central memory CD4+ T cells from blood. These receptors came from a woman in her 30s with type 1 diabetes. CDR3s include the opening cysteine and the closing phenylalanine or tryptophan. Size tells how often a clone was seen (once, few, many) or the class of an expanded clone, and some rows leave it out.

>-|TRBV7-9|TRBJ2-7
CASSLVGRSTYEQYF
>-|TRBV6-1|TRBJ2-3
CASSEALGLAGGRAGTDTQYF
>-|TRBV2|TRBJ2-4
CAKNDLGGNIQYF
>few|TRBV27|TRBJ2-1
CASSLLGSWLAGGREQFF
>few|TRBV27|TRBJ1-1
CASNSGQGAVGRTEAFF
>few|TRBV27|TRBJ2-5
CASSLGGQGGETQYF
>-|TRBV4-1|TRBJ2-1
CASSQLGARVTYNEQFF
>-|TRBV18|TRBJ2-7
CASSPREAAYEQYF
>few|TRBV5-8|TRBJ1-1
CASSGDSNTEAFF
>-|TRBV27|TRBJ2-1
CASRRTGSSAGNEQFF
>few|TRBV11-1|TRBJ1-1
CASSKPTGYFPAEAFF
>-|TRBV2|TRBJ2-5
CASTRGKETQYF
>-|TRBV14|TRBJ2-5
CASSHLGSGRGGGQETQYF
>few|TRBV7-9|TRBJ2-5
CASSLAGGAETQYF
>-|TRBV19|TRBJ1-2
CASSDRDISNYGYTF
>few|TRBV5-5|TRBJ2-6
CASSDYRGRTGANVLTF
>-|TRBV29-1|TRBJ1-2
CSSSTGTQYGYTF
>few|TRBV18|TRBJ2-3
CASSLDTNRGDTQYF
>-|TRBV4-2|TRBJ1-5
CASSQVMQGWNQPQHF
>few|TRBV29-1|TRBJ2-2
CSVEGLSSGENTGELFF
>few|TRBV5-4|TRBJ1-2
CASSLARQGDSRGYTF
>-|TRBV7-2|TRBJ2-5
CASSLGRQETQYF
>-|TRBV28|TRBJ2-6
CASSPSRNSGANVLTF
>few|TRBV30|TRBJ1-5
CAWSVQNNQPQHF
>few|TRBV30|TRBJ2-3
CAWESSTDTQYF
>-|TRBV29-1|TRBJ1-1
CSVAGGVVSTEAFF
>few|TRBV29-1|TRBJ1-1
CSVGWGGTEAFF
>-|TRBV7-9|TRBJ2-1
CASKPRGGSYNEQFF
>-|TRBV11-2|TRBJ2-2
CASSSYTGELFF
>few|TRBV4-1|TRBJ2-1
CASSQGSFTEQFF
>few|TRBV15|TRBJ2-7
CATSRDSGQLPYEQYF
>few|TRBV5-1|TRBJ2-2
CASSAGLASGELFF
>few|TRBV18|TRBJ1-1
CASSPGGQDTEAFF
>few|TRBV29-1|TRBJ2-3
CSVEVTGLLAGGADTQYF
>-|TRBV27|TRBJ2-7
CASRRTANYEQYF
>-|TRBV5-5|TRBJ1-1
CASSQQGYRTPLGTEAFF
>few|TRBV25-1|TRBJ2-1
CASSKRASYNEQFF
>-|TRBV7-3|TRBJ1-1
CASRRDREDTEAFF
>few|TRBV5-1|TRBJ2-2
CASSSVAVRGGELFF
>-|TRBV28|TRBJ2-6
CASRSLAGIRGANVLTF
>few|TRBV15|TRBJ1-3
CATSRGQGPGNTIYF
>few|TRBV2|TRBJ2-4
CASSRGNKNIQYF
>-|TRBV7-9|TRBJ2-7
CASTSRAASYEQYF
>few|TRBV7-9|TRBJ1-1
CASSLAPDTEAFF
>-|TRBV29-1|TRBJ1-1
CSAGQGASVNTEAFF
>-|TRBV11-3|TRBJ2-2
CASSLTGTGELFF
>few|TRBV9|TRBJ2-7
CASSVVASGGEQYF
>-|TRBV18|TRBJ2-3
CASSLQTSATSTDTQYF
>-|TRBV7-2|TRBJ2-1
CASSFVQGTSYNEQFF
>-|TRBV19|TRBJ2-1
CASRPRGQNEQFF
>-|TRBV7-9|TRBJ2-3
CASSYSRDTQYF
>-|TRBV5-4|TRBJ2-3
CASSSNVGTDTQYF
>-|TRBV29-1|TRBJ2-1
CSVEGQLYYNEQFF
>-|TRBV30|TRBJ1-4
CAWGQGTWSTNEKLFF
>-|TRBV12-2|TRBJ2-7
CASRPIRTSGRRDHYEQYF
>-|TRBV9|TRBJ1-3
CASSTGGSGNTIYF
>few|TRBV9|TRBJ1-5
CASSARDRGPPQHF